This TCR beta chain came from a study of T cells in Graves' hyperthyroidism and ophthalmopathy. Uncontrolled infection, other autoimmune disease, pregnancy or lactation disqualified patients from enrolment. Looked up from germline, CDR1 is KGHSH and CDR2 is LQKENI. The CDR3 sequence is 14 residues long. V gave up 6 bases and J gave up 1 base, with 10 bases separating them. Regions amplified from RNA transcripts were the TCR beta CDR3 regions. The HTBI primer set served for first-round RT-PCR of the TCR CDR3. A single record per CDR3 protein comes from TCRdb applying MiXCR to the multiplex PCR reads. Among approximately 420,000 distinct CDR3 sequences, about 15% were seen once, and the ten largest hold less than 35%.

The V and J genes are TRBV18 and TRBJ2-1; D is possibly TRBD1 or TRBD2 (5 bases each). Sequencing used blood. This TCR was recovered from a woman in her twenties or thirties with Graves' hyperthyroidism. Here the CDR3 reads CASSRDRSYNEQFF. CDR3 bases: TGTGCCAGCTCCAGGGACCGATCCTACAATGAGCAGTTCTTC. The whole variable domain, filled in from reference TRBV18 and TRBJ2-1, reads NAGVMQNPRHLVRRRGQEARLRCSPMKGHSHVYWYRQLPEEGLKFMVYLQKENIIDESGMPKERFSAEFPKEGPSILRIQQVVRGDSAAYFCASSRDRSYNEQFFGPGTRLTVL.